The source of this T cell receptor (beta chain) is a study of regulatory T cells in long-lasting Graves disease. The sample's time point: newly diagnosed GD, antithyroid drugs for less than 3 months. Following extraction of RNA from PBMCs, that RNA was used to make the TCR library. The CDR3 is made up of 12 amino acids. V shed 4 bases and J shed 6 bases, with 10 bases lying between them. Regarding the study as a whole: Between persistent patients, fewer than 3,500 public clonotypes were shared, exceeding the 900 to 1,000 shared between new patients.

With respect to this clonotype: The antigen is unknown.

With iRepertoire HTBI primers and Arm-PCR of CDR3 regions, TCR beta libraries were built. In the original processing: Samples revealed about 63 TRBV and 14 TRBJ segments. Each CDR3 protein is one row after TCRdb ran MiXCR on the multiplex PCR reads. What appears here as the V and J calls and clone size reflects TCRdb's work, not the paper's. The sample contains 400,000 to 450,000 distinct CDR3 sequences, approximately 15% of which appear only once. These same records also appear under a second study, on T cells in Graves' hyperthyroidism and ophthalmopathy. This second study says: The study used the HTBI primer set for a first-round RT-PCR of the TCR CDR3. Blood also carried most thyroid clonotypes expanded above 0.001.

This sequence originates from a woman in her twenties or thirties with Graves disease. The specimen was peripheral blood mononuclear cells (PBMCs), collected at new diagnosis, from a patient treated with antithyroid drugs. V and J are TRBV12-3 or TRBV12-4 and TRBJ2-7; D call uncertain. The CDR3 region is CASSWAPGEQYF. CDR3 coding DNA: TGTGCCAGCAGTTGGGCACCAGGCGAGCAGTACTTC.